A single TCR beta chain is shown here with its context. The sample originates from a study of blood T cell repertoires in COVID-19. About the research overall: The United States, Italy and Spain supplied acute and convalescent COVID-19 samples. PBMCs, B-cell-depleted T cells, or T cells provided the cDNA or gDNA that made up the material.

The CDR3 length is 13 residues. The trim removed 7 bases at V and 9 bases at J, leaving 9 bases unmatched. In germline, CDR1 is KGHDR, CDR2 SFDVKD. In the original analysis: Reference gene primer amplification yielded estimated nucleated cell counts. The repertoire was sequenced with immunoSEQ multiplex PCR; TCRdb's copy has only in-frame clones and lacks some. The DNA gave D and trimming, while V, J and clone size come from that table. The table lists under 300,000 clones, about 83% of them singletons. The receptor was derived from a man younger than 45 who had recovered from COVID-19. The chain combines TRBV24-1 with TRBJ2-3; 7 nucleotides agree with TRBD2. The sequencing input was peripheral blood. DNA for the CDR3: TGTGCCACCAGCGGACTAGTGGAACCCACGCAGTATTTT. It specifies CATSGLVEPTQYF.